Presented here are 12 T cell receptor beta chains from one specimen sequenced in a study of shared clonotypes between healthy human individuals. This table comes from immunoSEQ multiplex PCR, and its TCRdb copy is limited to in-frame clones, with some not included. The sample consists of 1,500,000 or so clones, approximately 98.5% of them appearing once. Specimen: naive CD4+ T cells sorted from blood. As for subset: CD45RA+ positively selected. These receptors all stem from a young man in good health.

The sample holds one count of this clone. V is TRBV21-1 and J is TRBJ2-4; TRBD1, the table's D call, lacks a check against the DNA. TRBV21-1 is termed a pseudogene. The CDR3 spans 14 residues. As DNA, the CDR3 is TGTGCCAGCAGCATGGGGGACAGGAATTACATTCAGTACTTC. Translated, it gives CASSMGDRNYIQYF.

This sequence joins TRBV9 and TRBJ2-5; D not resolved. The V gene lost 3 bases and the J gene lost 0 bases, with 12 bases spanning the gap. The CDR3 loop spans 15 amino acids. Germline CDR1 reads SGDLS; CDR2 reads YYNGEE. As DNA, the CDR3 is TGTGCCAGCAGCGCGACGGCCAGGCACCAAGAGACCCAGTACTTC. The encoded protein is CASSATARHQETQYF.

V and J are TRBV5-1 and TRBJ2-5; D not certain. CDR1 is SGHRS and CDR2 is YFSETQ in the germline V gene. CDR3 length: 13 residues. V was pared by 5 bases and J by 5 bases, with 13 bases between. The CDR3 bases are TGCGCCAGCAGGTACGGAACGGAGGAGACCCAGTACTTC. Translated, it gives CASRYGTEETQYF.

This rearrangement joins TRBV4-3 to TRBJ2-3; 9 bases fit TRBD2. The CDR3 extends over 17 amino acids. Germline V CDR1 and CDR2: LGHNA, YSLEER. J gave up 3 bases and V 0 bases, and 7 bases lay outside the gene matches. The CDR3 DNA reads TGCGCCAGCAGCCAAGATCCAGCGGGAGGACAAACAGATACGCAGTATTTT. Residues: CASSQDPAGGQTDTQYF.

With regard to this clone: This same CDR3 is encoded by further DNA sequences in the sample. The chain links TRBV5-1 to TRBJ2-1, with D maybe TRBD2 (6 bases). Germline V gene lookup returns CDR1 SGHRS and CDR2 YFSETQ. The CDR3 covers 15 residues. V lost 3 bases, J lost 0 bases, and 10 bases lay in between. CDR3 nucleotides: TGCGCCAGCAGCTCCGAGGGAGGCTCCTACAATGAGCAGTTCTTC. It encodes CASSSEGGSYNEQFF.

The rearrangement joins TRBV18 to TRBJ1-5; D gene unclear. Deletions cut 6 bases from V and 7 bases from J, with 16 bases between. This CDR3 contains 14 residues. CDR1 and CDR2 (germline): KGHSH, LQKENI. CDR3 bases: TGTGCCAGCTCCCTTACGGGCCTCGCGCAGCCCCAGCATTTT. This translates into CASSLTGLAQPQHF.

In its sample, this clone was seen once. The same CDR3 arises from other DNA sequences in this sample as well. The V and J genes are TRBV10-1 and TRBJ2-1; 11 bases line up with TRBD2. This CDR3 spans 15 amino acids. In germline, CDR1 is WNHNN, CDR2 SYGVQD (reference sequence). V lost 2 bases and J lost 3; bases outside the gene matches: 0. The CDR3 DNA sequence: TGCGCCAGCAGTGAGACTAGCGGGAGCTACAATGAGCAGTTCTTC. This encodes CASSETSGSYNEQFF.

The chain links TRBV9 to TRBJ2-1; a possible D gene is TRBD1 (5 bases). V lost 0 bases, J lost 2 bases, and 12 bases lay in between. Germline CDR1 SGDLS, CDR2 YYNGEE. The length of the CDR3 is 16 residues. CDR3 amino acids: CASSVGGARTYNEQFF. The CDR3 DNA is TGTGCCAGCAGCGTAGGTGGGGCTCGGACCTACAATGAGCAGTTCTTC.

The chain recombines TRBV15 with TRBJ1-4; a weak D match, TRBD1 (5 bases). This CDR3 spans 15 amino acids. The V gene lost 2 bases and the J gene lost 4 bases, with 11 bases spanning the gap. The germline CDR1 and CDR2 sequences are LNHNV and YYDKDF (reference sequence). DNA for the CDR3: TGTGCCACCAGCAGACGCCCGGGGCTTAATGAAAAACTGTTTTTT. This encodes CATSRRPGLNEKLFF. The full variable domain, its missing parts supplied by reference TRBV15 and TRBJ1-4, is DAMVIQNPRYQVTQFGKPVTLSCSQTLNHNVMYWYQQKSSQAPKLLFHYYDKDFNNEADTPDNFQSRRPNTSFCFLDIRSPGLGDTAMYLCATSRRPGLNEKLFFGSGTQLSVL.

The chain has TRBV11-2 and TRBJ2-1; D is undetermined. CDR1 SGHAT and CDR2 FQNNGV come from the germline V gene. V lost 1 base to trimming and J lost 4 bases, with 11 bases between them. The CDR3 contains 15 residues. The CDR3 sequence: CASSLVVGSYNEQFF. The CDR3 DNA is TGTGCCAGCAGCTTAGTTGTAGGGTCTTACAATGAGCAGTTCTTC.

The chain uses TRBV19 and TRBJ2-1, with TRBD2 identical over 13 bases. Germline V gene data show CDR1 as LNHDA and CDR2 as SQIVND (reference sequence). This CDR3 contains 21 residues. J was trimmed by 0 bases and V by 8 bases; bases with no gene match: 19. CDR3 DNA sequence: TGTGCCAGTCGAGGACTAGCGGGAGTCGGTAGTATAGTCGGCTCCTACAATGAGCAGTTCTTC. Amino acids: CASRGLAGVGSIVGSYNEQFF.

The chain couples TRBV27 to TRBJ1-5; D gene uncertain. The V and J ends lost 3 bases and 5 bases respectively, with 11 bases between them. Germline V CDR1 and CDR2: MNHEY, SMNVEV (reference sequence). This CDR3 has 14 amino acids. Here the CDR3 DNA reads TGTGCCAGCAGTTTCCAGGCTTCACATCAGCCCCAGCATTTT. This sequence encodes CASSFQASHQPQHF.